The rows below give T cell receptor beta chains drawn from one sample of a study of CXCR3-negative and CXCR3-positive naive CD8 T cells. TCRdb re-called the 5' RACE reads; one entry per CDR3 protein, DNA not given. The repertoire table contains about 5,100 distinct CDR3 sequences. Material: naive CXCR3- CD8+ T cells from blood. These receptors were collected from a human donor in good health. Some clones in this sample may be carry-over from other donors' samples. The CDR3 runs from the conserved cysteine through the conserved F or W. Each record gives: V gene, CDR3 length, J gene, clone size, CDR3 protein. The size field is filled for only some rows; it gives once, few, many or a size class.

>TRBV4-2|15|TRBJ1-6|.
CASSQEIRGGSPLHF
>TRBV12-3/TRBV12-4|16|TRBJ1-6|.
CASSPDRASYNSPLHF
>TRBV6-1|16|TRBJ2-1|medium-sized
CASSGLHRGFDNEQFF
>TRBV7-8|18|TRBJ2-5|medium-sized
CASSLAPSPGNLAETQYF
>TRBV27|13|TRBJ1-2|medium-sized
CASSLQGHYGYTF
>TRBV7-2|13|TRBJ1-1|.
CASSLASPGVAFF
>TRBV7-9|13|TRBJ1-2|medium-sized
CASSLGGARGYTF
>TRBV2|11|TRBJ2-1|.
CASSSGTKQFF
>TRBV18|14|TRBJ2-2|.
CASSPTEAPGELFF
>TRBV25-1|13|TRBJ2-7|.
CASSEGASYEQYF
>TRBV27|14|TRBJ1-2|.
CASSLGQGNYGYTF
>TRBV29-1|13|TRBJ2-7|.
CSVVEASSYEQYF
>TRBV4-1|12|TRBJ2-1|.
CASSELDREQFF
>TRBV7-8|15|TRBJ1-1|.
CASSREGQRNTEAFF
>TRBV7-9|14|TRBJ2-5|.
CASSAGGPEETQYF
>TRBV12-3/TRBV12-4|14|TRBJ2-3|medium-sized
CASSVAGPTDTQYF
>TRBV25-1|15|TRBJ2-7|.
CASSVVVAGAVEQYF
>TRBV3-1|19|TRBJ2-1|.
CASSPTGLAGGNIYNEQFF
>TRBV20-1|15|TRBJ2-7|.
CSARDLTTQSYEQYF
>TRBV2|17|TRBJ1-6|medium-sized
CASSEANSISYNSPLHF
>TRBV6-5|15|TRBJ2-7|.
CASSVQLAGGYEQYF
>TRBV9|16|TRBJ1-2|.
CASSAQGEVPVYGYTF
>TRBV6-6|19|TRBJ2-1|.
CASSFPGQAGGKDYNEQFF
>TRBV29-1|16|TRBJ2-3|.
CSVEGFEGVETDTQYF
>TRBV20-1|19|TRBJ2-7|.
CSATRSLGLTSGRSYEQYF
>TRBV6-5|14|TRBJ1-2|.
CASSYSTGGYGYTF
>TRBV19|15|TRBJ1-1|medium-sized
CASSIVAGEDTEAFF
>TRBV12-3/TRBV12-4|12|TRBJ2-1|.
CASSLSRIEQFF
>TRBV4-3|15|TRBJ2-7|.
CASSQSTSGYYEQYF
>TRBV30|14|TRBJ1-2|medium-sized
CAWSVSGGSYGYTF
>TRBV7-2|18|TRBJ2-7|medium-sized
CASSLAPGLAGAGYEQYF
>TRBV4-1|14|TRBJ2-7|medium-sized
CASSQEREVHEQYF
>TRBV21-1|16|TRBJ1-5|medium-sized
CASSNCGGPRNQPQHF
>TRBV13|13|TRBJ2-1|large
CASSSLLGGEQFF
>TRBV29-1|11|TRBJ2-3|medium-sized
CSVGKGDTQYF
>TRBV20-1|11|TRBJ1-2|.
CSAEDNYGYTF
>TRBV20-1|14|TRBJ2-7|.
CSATLPGTATEQYF
>TRBV10-3|17|TRBJ2-1|medium-sized
CAISESARDRGVYEQFF
>TRBV6-1|14|TRBJ2-1|.
CASGTIGSYNEQFF
>TRBV28|17|TRBJ2-1|.
CASKVQRELRSYNEQFF
>TRBV29-1|13|TRBJ2-2|medium-sized
CSVEGGLPGELFF
>TRBV12-3/TRBV12-4|13|TRBJ2-1|medium-sized
CASSYGQYNEQFF
>TRBV20-1|13|TRBJ2-7|medium-sized
CSSWTSGPYEQYF
>TRBV7-2|13|TRBJ1-1|.
CASSLGRNTEAFF
>TRBV14|16|TRBJ1-6|.
CASSQDSPILISPLHF
>TRBV29-1|15|TRBJ2-1|medium-sized
CSVEGRGGSYNEQFF
>TRBV19|13|TRBJ2-7|.
CATQAGTNYEQYF
>TRBV7-3|17|TRBJ2-7|medium-sized
CASSSLPRLAGTHEQYF
>TRBV29-1|12|TRBJ2-1|.
CSVEDSYNEQFF
>TRBV6-5|16|TRBJ2-2|.
CASSYGALLNTGELFF
>TRBV7-9|13|TRBJ2-7|.
CASSLGLGVEQYF
>TRBV27|15|TRBJ2-1|.
CASTSDRGDYNEQFF
>TRBV4-1|16|TRBJ2-1|large
CASSDVRTSGNNEQFF
>TRBV2|13|TRBJ1-2|medium-sized
CASSEAGIYGYTF
>TRBV5-1|16|TRBJ1-1|large
CASSLAGGIMNTEAFF